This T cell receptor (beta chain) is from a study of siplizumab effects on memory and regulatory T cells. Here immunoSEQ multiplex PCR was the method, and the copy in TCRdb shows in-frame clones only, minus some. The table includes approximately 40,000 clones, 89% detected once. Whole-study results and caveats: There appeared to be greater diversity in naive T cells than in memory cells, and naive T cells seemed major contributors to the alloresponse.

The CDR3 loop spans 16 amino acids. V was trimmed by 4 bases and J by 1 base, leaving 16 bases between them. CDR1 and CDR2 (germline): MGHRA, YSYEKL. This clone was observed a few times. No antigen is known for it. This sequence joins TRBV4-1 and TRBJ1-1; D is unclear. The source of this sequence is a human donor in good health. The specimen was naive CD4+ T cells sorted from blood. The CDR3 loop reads CASSPGGGGWNTEAFF. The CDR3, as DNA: TGCGCCAGCAGCCCGGGCGGCGGCGGGTGGAACACTGAAGCTTTCTTT.